This T cell receptor (beta chain) was profiled in a study of T cell responses to AZD1222 COVID-19 vaccine. Study-wide results and caveats: Spike-specific TCR repertoires showed rising breadth and depth after two AZD1222 doses.

J lost 7 bases, V lost 6 bases, and 15 bases had no gene match. There are 16 residues in the CDR3. The germline CDR1 and CDR2 sequences are SNHLY and FYNNEI. Concerning this clone itself: Its antigen is still unknown.

Profiled with immunoSEQ multiplex PCR; TCRdb holds only in-frame clones, not every one. The sample has under 150,000 clones, roughly 92% seen once. The sample was peripheral blood, taken on day 0 of AZD1222 vaccination. The TCR was taken from an adult in good health. The gene calls are TRBV2 and TRBJ1-1, with TRBD1 matching over 9 bases. CDR3: CASRERTGGLSYEAFF. CDR3 nucleotides: TGTGCCAGCAGAGAGCGAACAGGGGGCTTATCCTATGAAGCTTTCTTT. Full variable domain (rest looked up from reference TRBV2 and TRBJ1-1): EPEVTQTPSHQVTQMGQEVILRCVPISNHLYFYWYRQILGQKVEFLVSFYNNEISEKSEIFDDQFSVERPDGSNFTLKIRSTKLEDSAMYFCASRERTGGLSYEAFFGQGTRLTVV.